This T cell receptor beta chain was identified in a study of blood T cell repertoires in COVID-19. Study in general: Acute-phase and convalescent COVID-19 samples originated in the United States, Italy and Spain. T cells, B-cell-depleted T cells, or PBMCs supplied cDNA or gDNA.

Per the original data handling: It was from reference gene primer amplification that nucleated cell counts were estimated. Profiled with immunoSEQ multiplex PCR; TCRdb holds only in-frame clones, not every one. The V and J calls and clone size are taken from that table; D and trimming were inferred from the DNA. The repertoire holds 210,000 or so clones, with around 80% as singletons. Germline lookup yields CDR1 LNHDA and CDR2 SQIVND (reference sequence). CDR3 length: 16 residues. The J segment lost 5 bases and the V segment lost 5 bases, leaving 6 bases of the junction unmatched. The chain uses TRBV19 and TRBJ2-1; 13 bases agree with TRBD2. The sequence was obtained from a woman in her thirties or forties with acute or convalescent COVID-19. Sequences were obtained from peripheral blood. Written as DNA, the CDR3 is TGTGCCAGTAGTCTATTGGGACTAGCGGGACACAATGAGCAGTTCTTC. It yields the protein CASSLLGLAGHNEQFF.